This is a list of T cell receptor beta chains from one sample in a study of glioma-infiltrating T cells after dendritic cell vaccination. Sequencing was performed with immunoSEQ multiplex PCR; in TCRdb, only in-frame clones are kept and a portion is missing. Of under 100,000 clones in the sample, approximately 80% were seen once. Sequenced here: blood, sampled before dendritic cell vaccination. The receptors derive from a human donor with glioblastoma. The CDR3 runs from the conserved cysteine through the conserved F or W. A D gene is named only where the DNA matches it firmly. Clone size is not always given. Where it is, it says once, few, many or a class for expanded clones.

d_gene,v_gene,abundance,j_gene,CDR3aa,CDR3nt
NA,TRBV6-6,once,TRBJ1-3,CASSFQSRLSGNTIYF,TGTGCCAGCAGTTTTCAATCTAGGCTCTCTGGAAACACCATATATTTT
NA,TRBV10-3,NA,TRBJ1-1,CAISHPGAQGAFF,TGTGCCATCAGTCACCCGGGCGCCCAGGGAGCTTTCTTT
NA,TRBV11-1,medium-sized,TRBJ1-1,CASSSKRTGNTEAFF,TGTGCCAGCAGCTCTAAGCGGACGGGTAACACTGAAGCTTTCTTT
TRBD2,TRBV11-2,NA,TRBJ2-3,CASSLGLAGGQDTQYF,TGTGCCAGCAGCCTAGGACTAGCGGGAGGACAAGATACGCAGTATTTT
TRBD1,TRBV14,NA,TRBJ2-3,CASSHLTGKATDTQYF,TGTGCCAGCAGCCACCTGACAGGGAAGGCTACAGATACGCAGTATTTT
TRBD2,TRBV27,NA,TRBJ2-1,CASRGGGLNNEQFF,TGTGCCAGCAGGGGCGGGGGGCTTAACAATGAGCAGTTCTTC
TRBD1,TRBV28,once,TRBJ1-2,CASSSGDRGYGYTF,TGTGCCAGCAGTTCAGGGGACAGGGGATATGGCTACACCTTC
TRBD2,TRBV6-6,NA,TRBJ2-3,CASFRASGGATDTQYF,TGTGCCAGCTTCCGGGCTAGCGGGGGGGCCACAGATACGCAGTATTTT
NA,TRBV18,NA,TRBJ1-2,CASSPTLTRGGYTF,TGTGCCAGCTCACCTACTTTGACCAGAGGTGGCTACACCTTC
NA,TRBV6-5,few,TRBJ2-2,CASALQGNTGELFF,TGTGCCAGCGCACTACAGGGGAACACCGGGGAGCTGTTTTTT
TRBD1,TRBV6-5,once,TRBJ1-2,CASTSGTGAIYGYTF,TGTGCCAGCACCTCCGGGACAGGAGCAATCTATGGCTACACCTTC
NA,TRBV5-8,NA,TRBJ1-2,CASSFDSYGYTF,TGTGCCAGCAGCTTTGACAGCTATGGCTACACCTTC
TRBD1,TRBV5-1,NA,TRBJ2-3,CASRTGTATDTQYF,TGCGCCAGCAGAACGGGGACAGCCACAGATACGCAGTATTTT
NA,TRBV27,NA,TRBJ2-7,CASSLYRADEQYF,TGTGCCAGCAGTTTATACAGGGCCGACGAGCAGTACTTC
NA,TRBV19,NA,TRBJ2-1,CASSIRHNNEQFF,TGTGCCAGTAGTATCCGACACAACAATGAGCAGTTCTTC
NA,TRBV9,once,TRBJ1-4,CASSAPTAGDEKLFF,TGTGCCAGCAGCGCCCCGACAGCGGGAGATGAAAAACTGTTTTTT
NA,TRBV7-9,NA,TRBJ1-1,CASSLAGSRTEAFF,TGTGCCAGCAGCTTAGCGGGGAGCAGGACCGAAGCTTTCTTT
TRBD1,TRBV27,NA,TRBJ1-5,CASSSTGTGIVQPQHF,TGTGCCAGCAGTTCAACCGGGACAGGGATTGTTCAGCCCCAGCATTTT
TRBD1,TRBV4-1,few,TRBJ2-2,CASSPYPPPRGQRELFF,TGCGCCAGCAGCCCCTACCCACCCCCCAGGGGGCAGCGGGAGCTGTTTTTT
NA,TRBV27,NA,TRBJ2-3,CASRIRESTDTQYF,TGTGCCAGCAGGATCCGGGAGAGCACAGATACGCAGTATTTT
NA,TRBV18,NA,TRBJ2-7,CASSPSGGHEQYF,TGTGCCAGCTCACCATCCGGCGGGCACGAGCAGTACTTC
TRBD2,TRBV4-1,NA,TRBJ2-3,CASSQDNQRGASSTDTQYF,TGCGCCAGCAGCCAAGATAACCAGCGGGGGGCCTCTAGCACAGATACGCAGTATTTT
TRBD1,TRBV30,NA,TRBJ1-1,CAWDRGGTEAFF,TGTGCCTGGGACAGGGGGGGGACTGAAGCTTTCTTT
NA,TRBV5-1,NA,TRBJ2-3,CASSPLWRDTQYF,TGCGCCAGCAGCCCCCTATGGAGAGATACGCAGTATTTT
TRBD1,TRBV5-4,NA,TRBJ1-2,CASTLGQGSGYTF,TGTGCCAGCACTTTGGGACAGGGGAGCGGCTACACCTTC
TRBD1,TRBV28,few,TRBJ1-3,CASSLWGQIGSGNTIYF,TGTGCCAGCAGTTTATGGGGACAGATAGGCTCTGGAAACACCATATATTTT
TRBD1,TRBV7-6,NA,TRBJ1-3,CASSTGQGNSGNTIYF,TGTGCCAGCAGCACCGGACAGGGGAACTCTGGAAACACCATATATTTT
TRBD2,TRBV2,NA,TRBJ2-5,CASSGLAGGRETQYF,TGTGCCAGCAGTGGACTAGCGGGAGGACGGGAGACCCAGTACTTC
TRBD1,TRBV18,NA,TRBJ1-1,CASSSTGPGTEAFF,TGTGCCAGCTCGTCGACAGGGCCCGGCACTGAAGCTTTCTTT
TRBD1,TRBV9,NA,TRBJ2-2,CASSVGATGGTGELFF,TGTGCCAGCAGCGTAGGGGCGACAGGGGGCACCGGGGAGCTGTTTTTT
NA,TRBV6-1,few,TRBJ1-3,CASSGGQRGNTIYF,TGTGCCAGCAGTGGGGGGCAGCGTGGAAACACCATATATTTT
NA,TRBV6-5,NA,TRBJ1-6,CASSYGQNSPLHF,TGTGCCAGCAGTTATGGGCAGAATTCACCCCTCCACTTT
TRBD1,TRBV10-3,NA,TRBJ1-2,CAISSLTGSWGYGYTF,TGTGCCATCAGCTCTCTGACAGGGTCGTGGGGCTATGGCTACACCTTC
TRBD2,TRBV4-1,NA,TRBJ2-7,CASSQLTSGSSAERDEQYF,TGCGCCAGCAGCCAACTTACTAGCGGGTCTTCGGCAGAACGTGACGAGCAGTACTTC
TRBD2,TRBV2,NA,TRBJ2-6,CASSEASSGRAYFGANVLTF,TGTGCCAGCAGTGAAGCGTCTAGCGGGAGGGCCTACTTTGGGGCCAACGTCCTGACTTTC
TRBD1,TRBV2,NA,TRBJ1-5,CASSGDSTGGNNQPQHF,TGTGCCAGCAGCGGTGACTCTACAGGGGGAAACAATCAGCCCCAGCATTTT
TRBD1,TRBV7-3,NA,TRBJ1-6,CASSFHDLQGAGSPLHF,TGTGCCAGCAGCTTTCACGACCTACAGGGGGCTGGTTCACCCCTCCACTTT
NA,TRBV29-1,NA,TRBJ2-7,CSVVSGSEYEQYF,TGCAGCGTTGTATCGGGAAGTGAATACGAGCAGTACTTC
TRBD2,TRBV7-9,NA,TRBJ2-1,CASEHWASGRGYNEQFF,TGTGCCAGCGAGCACTGGGCTAGCGGGAGGGGTTACAATGAGCAGTTCTTC
TRBD1,TRBV5-1,NA,TRBJ2-2,CASSLGDRGPGELFF,TGCGCCAGCAGCCTGGGGGACAGGGGTCCCGGGGAGCTGTTTTTT
TRBD1,TRBV27,NA,TRBJ2-7,CASTGTGRGEQYF,TGTGCCAGCACCGGGACAGGACGGGGCGAGCAGTACTTC
TRBD1,TRBV6-6,NA,TRBJ2-1,CAGNRGPVNEQFF,TGTGCCGGAAACAGGGGGCCGGTCAATGAGCAGTTCTTC
TRBD2,TRBV4-1,NA,TRBJ2-5,CASRLSGAEGETQYF,TGCGCCAGCAGACTAAGCGGGGCGGAGGGAGAGACCCAGTACTTC
TRBD2,TRBV4-1,NA,TRBJ2-5,CASSQGTSSSPETQYF,TGCGCCAGCAGCCAAGGGACTAGCAGCAGTCCGGAGACCCAGTACTTC
NA,TRBV6-1,few,TRBJ2-5,CASSRELGETQYF,TGTGCCAGCAGCCGGGAACTAGGGGAGACCCAGTACTTC
NA,TRBV6-1,NA,TRBJ2-7,CATSGTVLYEQYF,TGTGCCACTTCCGGGACTGTACTCTACGAGCAGTACTTC
NA,TRBV6-1,NA,TRBJ2-7,CASRATGDSVYEQYF,TGTGCCAGCAGGGCCACAGGGGACTCCGTCTACGAGCAGTACTTC
TRBD1,TRBV11-2,once,TRBJ1-4,CASSLRAGGFEKLFF,TGTGCCAGCAGCTTAAGGGCAGGGGGCTTTGAAAAACTGTTTTTT